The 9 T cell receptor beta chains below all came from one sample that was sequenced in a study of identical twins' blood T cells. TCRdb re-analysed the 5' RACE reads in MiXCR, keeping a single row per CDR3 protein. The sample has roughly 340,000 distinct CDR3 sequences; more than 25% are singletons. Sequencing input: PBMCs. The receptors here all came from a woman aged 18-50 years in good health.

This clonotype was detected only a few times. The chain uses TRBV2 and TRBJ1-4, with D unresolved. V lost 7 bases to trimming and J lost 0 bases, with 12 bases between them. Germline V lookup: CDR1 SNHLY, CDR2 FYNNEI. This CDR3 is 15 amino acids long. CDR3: CASNSWRSTNEKLFF. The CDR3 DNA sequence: TGTGCCAGCAACAGTTGGAGGTCAACTAATGAAAAACTGTTTTTT.

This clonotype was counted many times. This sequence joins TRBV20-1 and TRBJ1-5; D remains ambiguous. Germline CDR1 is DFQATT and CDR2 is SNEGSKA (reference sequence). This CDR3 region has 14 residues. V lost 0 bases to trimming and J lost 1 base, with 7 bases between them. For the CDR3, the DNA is TGCAGTGCTAGAGATTACAGAAGCAATCAGCCCCAGCATTTT. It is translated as CSARDYRSNQPQHF.

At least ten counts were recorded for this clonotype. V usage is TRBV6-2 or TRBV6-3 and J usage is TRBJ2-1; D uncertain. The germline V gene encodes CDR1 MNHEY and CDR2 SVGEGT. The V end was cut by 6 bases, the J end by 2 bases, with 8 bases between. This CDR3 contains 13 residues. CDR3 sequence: CASRTGPYNEQFF. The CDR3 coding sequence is TGTGCCAGCAGGACTGGCCCCTACAATGAGCAGTTCTTC.

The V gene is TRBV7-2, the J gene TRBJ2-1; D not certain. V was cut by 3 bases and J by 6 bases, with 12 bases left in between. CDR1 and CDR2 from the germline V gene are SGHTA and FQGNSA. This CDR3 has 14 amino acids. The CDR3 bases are TGTGCCAGCAGCTTCCTATCCCTCGCCAATGAGCAGTTCTTC. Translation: CASSFLSLANEQFF.

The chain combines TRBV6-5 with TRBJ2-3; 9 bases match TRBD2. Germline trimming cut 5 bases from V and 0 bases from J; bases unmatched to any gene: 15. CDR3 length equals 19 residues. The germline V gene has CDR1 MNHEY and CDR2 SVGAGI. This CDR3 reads CASSHGRVAGVTSTDTQYF. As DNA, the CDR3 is TGTGCCAGCAGTCACGGGAGGGTAGCGGGGGTAACAAGCACAGATACGCAGTATTTT.

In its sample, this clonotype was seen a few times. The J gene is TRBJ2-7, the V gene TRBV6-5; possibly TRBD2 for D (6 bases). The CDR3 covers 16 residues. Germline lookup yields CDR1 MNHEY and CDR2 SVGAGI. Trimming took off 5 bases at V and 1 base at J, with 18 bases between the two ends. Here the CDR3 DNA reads TGTGCCAGCAGTAAAGGTCCCGGAGGGATATCCTACGAGCAGTACTTC. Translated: CASSKGPGGISYEQYF.

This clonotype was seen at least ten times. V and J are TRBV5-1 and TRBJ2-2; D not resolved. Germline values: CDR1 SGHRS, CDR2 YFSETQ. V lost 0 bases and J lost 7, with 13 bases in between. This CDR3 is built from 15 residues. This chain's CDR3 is CASSLDGRSYGELFF. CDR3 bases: TGCGCCAGCAGCTTGGACGGCCGTAGCTACGGGGAGCTGTTTTTT.

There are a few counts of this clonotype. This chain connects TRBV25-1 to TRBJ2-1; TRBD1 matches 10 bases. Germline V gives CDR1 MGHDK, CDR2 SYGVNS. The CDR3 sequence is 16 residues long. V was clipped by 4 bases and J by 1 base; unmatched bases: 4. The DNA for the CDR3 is TGTGCCAGCAGTGCCCGGGACAGGGGATCCTACAATGAGCAGTTCTTC. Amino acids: CASSARDRGSYNEQFF.

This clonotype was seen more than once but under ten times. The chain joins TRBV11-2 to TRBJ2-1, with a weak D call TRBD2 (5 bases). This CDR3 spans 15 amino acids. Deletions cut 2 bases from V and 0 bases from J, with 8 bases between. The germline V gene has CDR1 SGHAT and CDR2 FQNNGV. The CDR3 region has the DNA TGTGCCAGCAGCTTAAGCGGTACCTCCTACAATGAGCAGTTCTTC. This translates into CASSLSGTSYNEQFF.